This T cell receptor (beta chain) is from a study of identical twins listed by TCRdb under 2016. For the wider study: The study deep-sequenced TCR alpha and beta repertoires from monozygotic twins, unrelated adults of various ages and cord blood to test whether fetal clonotypes persist. To rule out contamination, replicate twin experiments were performed at different times with different library preparation protocols. The research as a whole found: Abundant cord blood beta clonotypes carried fewer insertions; young adult naive repertoires showed a weaker similar trend, while memory repertoires showed none. Because the same donors could not be followed over many years, conclusions were based on cross-sectional statistical analysis. Out-of-frame TCR alpha sequences shared between twins showed an excess of low generation-probability sequences compared with coincidental sharing between unrelated individuals. Out-of-frame TCR alpha sharing in monozygotic twins was systematically underestimated by recombination models, whereas sharing between unrelated individuals was in agreement with the recombination models. Invariant T cells such as MAIT and iNKT could partly confound zero-insertion analyses, although diverse VJ usage argued against such confounding for most clonotypes. A weaker excess of twin sharing was found in beta out-of-frame sequences because the signal-to-noise ratio was lowered by fewer shared sequences.

Library method: 5' RACE. Sequencing was carried out with an Illumina HiSeq 2000. A universal primer binding site was introduced by template switching, and a unique molecular identifier was present in the final cDNA, enabling accurate counting of TCR cDNA molecules. First-strand cDNA for TCR alpha and beta chains was synthesized from specific primers in the conserved constant-segment region. To control for contamination, every cDNA library was double barcoded, receiving both a SMART-Mk sample barcode and Illumina barcodes. TruSeq adapter sequences and Illumina sample barcodes were added in two successive PCR steps. The TCR alpha and beta cDNA libraries were sequenced on the Illumina HiSeq platform using custom primers. Per the authors' processing: Raw reads were processed with MiGEC to extract unique molecular identifiers, and MiXCR was used to determine CDR3 positions. For each individual, recombination models were inferred using an EM algorithm with the repgenHMM and IGoR tools. Shared clonotypes were analyzed with the tcR package in R, and sharing was normalized by the product of cloneset sizes. Out-of-frame nonproductive sequences were analyzed to study raw recombination free of thymic and clonal selection effects. TCRdb reprocessed the public reads (quality trimming at Q25 with fastp, clone calling with MiXCR) and kept in-frame beta chains. Under each unique CDR3 protein, matching rows form one entry showing the most common genes and DNA. The V and J calls were determined by TCRdb, not by the authors. Recorded for this sample are 400,000 to 500,000 distinct CDR3 sequences; 18% of them occurred a single time. The leading ten clones occupy approximately 12% of the sample.

There are many counts of this clonotype. Its recognized antigen is unknown. There are no base qualities to consult, and no much larger clone falls within one base. All donors were healthy Caucasians. Three unrelated non-twin adults were additionally sequenced: a male aged 18 to 30, a male aged 50 to 60 and a female aged 50 to 60. Miltenyi CD45RO+ enrichment and human naive T-cell isolation kits were used to isolate memory (CD45RO+) and naive T cells from PBMC. CDR1 is given as DFQATT and CDR2 as SNEGSKA, both from the germline V gene (reference sequence). The V and J ends are trimmed by 2 bases and 2 bases, leaving 22 bases between them. The CDR3 spans 18 residues, from the cysteine through the phenylalanine. The DNA shown is the 54-base CDR3, in frame from base 1.

The rearrangement combines TRBV20-1 with TRBJ1-5; a tentative D call is TRBD1 (5 bases match). Material for sequencing was naive T cells sorted from blood. The sample's cell subset or site label is to be understood as: cells isolated with a human naive T-cell isolation kit. This receptor was obtained from a man aged 50 or older in good health. The CDR3 amino acid sequence is: CSARTLVSGRDGNQPQHF. Read as DNA, the sequence is TGCAGTGCTAGAACCCTCGTGTCGGGGAGGGACGGCAATCAGCCCCAGCATTTT.